This TCR beta chain was profiled in a study of T cell responses to AZD1222 COVID-19 vaccine. Study-wide findings and caveats: Possibly, clonal diversity was underestimated; donors were largely white British and included more females. The study identified only 6 or 7 AZD1222 recipients as seropositive at baseline. Increases in Spike-specific TCR breadth and depth were seen after two AZD1222 doses.

The table came from immunoSEQ multiplex PCR; TCRdb's copy has only in-frame clones and leaves some out. The sample holds about 92,000 clones, around 90% seen once. Trimming shortened V by 3 bases and J by 0 bases, and 9 bases separated the two germline ends. The V gene's germline CDR1 is LNHDA and CDR2 SQIVND (reference sequence). This CDR3 region has 16 residues. Comments on this clone: Its antigen is unknown.

The rearrangement joins TRBV19 to TRBJ2-6; no definite D call. Here the sequenced sample was peripheral blood, taken on day 0 of MenACWY control vaccination. The source of this sequence is an adult in good health. In DNA, the CDR3 is TGTGCCAGTAGTATTTTTCGGACCTCTGGGGCCAACGTCCTGACTTTC. Its translation is CASSIFRTSGANVLTF.